This T cell receptor beta chain originates from a study of shared clonotypes between healthy human individuals (dated by TCRdb to about 2020). In the study overall: The cohort comprised two women and a few men aged 18 to 49 years. For each donor, CD4 naive and CD4 memory were each given three plates, CD8 naive was given two plates, and CD8 memory was given one plate. To estimate repertoire size and how much clonotype sharing occurs between individuals, the study deeply sequenced the blood TCR repertoires of several healthy adults. Libraries were prepared and TCR repertoires were sequenced by different laboratories using diverse techniques, in order to increase sequencing depth and limit assay-specific biases. Leukapheresis yielded between about 0.9 and 10 billion PBMCs per donor.

As to this clone: The antigen it recognizes is unknown. No per-base quality is available; no much larger clone lies one base away.

Using the deep immunoSEQ assay, multiplex PCR amplified TCR CDR3 regions from genomic DNA. Extracted genomic DNA from each cell subset was spread evenly across all wells of several immunoSEQ 96-well plates, with each plate serving as a replicate. For sorted subsets, 150 to 250 ng of genomic DNA, equivalent to roughly 33,000 T cell genomes, went into each replicate PCR. The purified libraries were quantified using a Qubit 3.0 fluorometer, sized with a Bioanalyzer 2100, and then quantified again using the KAPA Library Quantification kit. A separate single-read 150-cycle Illumina NextSeq 550 flow cell was used to sequence each immunoSEQ 96-well plate. The study's processing was this. The immunoSEQ output contained only junctional sequences without quality scores, so filtering could not match that applied to full-length reads. To assign V/J genes and CDR3, sequences were annotated using PyIR, a Python wrapper for IgBLAST v1.9, with IMGT germline references. Reads were filtered out if the reads had weak V/J assignments (E-value above 1e-6), no CDR3, stop codons, out-of-frame junctions, or ambiguous translated residues. V3J clonotypes were defined as sequences sharing an identical inferred V gene, J gene, and CDR3 amino acid sequence. Percentage overlap between repertoires was calculated by dividing the number of shared unique clonotypes by the size of the smaller repertoire. Three approaches were used to assess repertoire richness: RTK rarefaction, the Chao1 estimator, and Recon v2.1 estimates of unobserved clonotypes. OLGA was used to compute generation probabilities for all TCRbeta clonotypes that the gDNA method yielded from a few donors. What TCRdb holds here is the immuneACCESS table cut down to in-frame rearrangements. Part of the clones is not present; checked against another copy, under half of the missing clones reflect an unresolved V gene, and the others are unexplained. Clone size and V and J calls were adopted from that table, with D and trimming inferred from the DNA. In all, the sample holds about 340,000 clones, and around 79% of those were seen once. In total, the top ten clones hold roughly a tenth of the sample.

Donors were healthy HIV-negative adults with no recently reported acute infections or vaccinations. Every donor was a Caucasian adult living in Nashville, Tennessee, USA. CD4+ T cells were enriched by magnetic negative selection; naive cells were then positively selected on CD45RA, and the negative fraction formed the memory subset. Blood was collected by leukapheresis, and PBMCs were isolated by Ficoll-Histopaque density gradient centrifugation and then cryopreserved in liquid nitrogen vapor phase. Analytical flow cytometry was used to check the purity and quantity of each magnetically sorted T cell population. Genomic DNA was isolated from each sorted fraction and quantified by UV absorbance on a Nanodrop 2000c. Spanning cysteine to phenylalanine, the CDR3 consists of 19 amino acids. Solely the CDR3 DNA is kept, with 57 bases framed from the first base. The research as a whole found: Sharing across a few donors was observed for 5% to 6.5% of naive CD4, over 3% of naive CD8, roughly 2.3% of memory CD4, and roughly 0.4% of memory CD8 clonotypes. Estimated clonotype richness was generally larger for naive than for memory subsets. Sampling was limited to blood, and TCR repertoires in tissue likely differ from TCR repertoires in blood. Clonotypes shared by all four sorted-subset donors showed higher generation probabilities than non-shared clonotypes. The small number of donors limited the genetic and exposure-history diversity represented. Even with the large sequencing depth, rarefaction of the sorted-subset datasets indicated that sequencing was incomplete. Based on pairwise subsampling, the degree of clonotype sharing among donors was expected to be affected by sequencing depth.

This receptor was taken from a man aged 30 to 39 in good health. The source material was memory CD4+ T cells sorted from blood. In light of the paper, this sample's cell subset or site label describes: CD45RA-negative fraction. The chain joins TRBV21-1 to TRBJ2-7; whether TRBD2, the table's D call, matches the DNA was not checked. TRBV21-1 is a recognized pseudogene. The CDR3 protein: CASSKDGRTSGRNPYEQYF. The base sequence is TGTGCCAGCAGCAAAGATGGGAGGACTAGCGGGAGAAACCCCTACGAGCAGTACTTC.